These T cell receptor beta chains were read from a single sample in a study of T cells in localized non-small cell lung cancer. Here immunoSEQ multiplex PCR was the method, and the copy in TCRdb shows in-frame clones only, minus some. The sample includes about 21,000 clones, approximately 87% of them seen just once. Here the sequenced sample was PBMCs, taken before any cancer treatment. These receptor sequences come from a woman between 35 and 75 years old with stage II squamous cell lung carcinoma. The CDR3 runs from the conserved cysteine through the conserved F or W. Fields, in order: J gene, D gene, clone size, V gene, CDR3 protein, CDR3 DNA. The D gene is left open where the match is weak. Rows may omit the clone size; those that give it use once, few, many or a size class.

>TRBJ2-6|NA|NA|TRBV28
CASSPAGSGANVLTF
TGTGCCAGCAGTCCTGCAGGGTCTGGGGCCAACGTCCTGACTTTC
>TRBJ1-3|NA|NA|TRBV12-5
CASGPDLGYSGNTIYF
TGTGCTAGTGGTCCGGACCTGGGGTACTCTGGAAACACCATATATTTT
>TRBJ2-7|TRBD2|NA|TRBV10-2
CASSRGGVYEQYF
TGCGCCAGCAGTCGGGGAGGGGTCTACGAGCAGTACTTC
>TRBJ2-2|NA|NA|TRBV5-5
CASSWAGTVNTGELFF
TGTGCCAGCAGCTGGGCCGGGACCGTGAACACCGGGGAGCTGTTTTTT
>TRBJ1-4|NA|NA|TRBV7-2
CASSLLSELNEKLFF
TGTGCCAGCAGCTTATTGTCGGAACTCAATGAAAAACTGTTTTTT
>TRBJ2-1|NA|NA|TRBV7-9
CASSPRGSYNEQFF
TGTGCCAGCAGCCCCCGAGGGTCTTACAATGAGCAGTTCTTC
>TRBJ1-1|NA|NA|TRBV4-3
CASSQGESTEAFF
TGCGCCAGCAGCCAGGGAGAGAGCACTGAAGCTTTCTTT
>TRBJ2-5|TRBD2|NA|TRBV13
CASSLGGSGTQETQYF
TGTGCCAGCAGCTTAGGCGGCAGCGGGACCCAAGAGACCCAGTACTTC
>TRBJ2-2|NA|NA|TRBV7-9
CASSSGRNGYTGELFF
TGTGCCAGCAGCTCTGGGCGTAACGGATACACCGGGGAGCTGTTTTTT
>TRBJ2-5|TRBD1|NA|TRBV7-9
CASKDRGHGETQYF
TGTGCCAGCAAGGACAGGGGGCACGGGGAGACCCAGTACTTC
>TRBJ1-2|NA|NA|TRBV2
CASSRRTSTGNYGYTF
TGTGCCAGCAGCCGCCGGACCTCGACGGGCAACTATGGCTACACCTTC
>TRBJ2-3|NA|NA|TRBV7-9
CASRSNGGTDTQYF
TGTGCCAGCAGGTCAAATGGCGGGACAGATACGCAGTATTTT
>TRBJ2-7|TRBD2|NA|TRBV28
CASSLWGGLAPYEQYF
TGTGCCAGCAGTTTATGGGGGGGACTAGCACCCTACGAGCAGTACTTC
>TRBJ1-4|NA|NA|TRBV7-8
CASSFFRHNEKLFF
TGTGCCAGCAGCTTTTTCAGGCACAATGAAAAACTGTTTTTT
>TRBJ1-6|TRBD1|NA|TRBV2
CASSATGVGSPLHF
TGTGCCAGCAGTGCGACAGGGGTAGGCTCACCCCTCCACTTT
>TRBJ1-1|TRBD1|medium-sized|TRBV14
CASSQQTGWHTEAFF
TGTGCCAGCAGCCAGCAGACAGGGTGGCACACTGAAGCTTTCTTT
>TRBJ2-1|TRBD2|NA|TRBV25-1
CASSGAGAIREQFF
TGTGCCAGCAGTGGGGCGGGAGCGATCCGGGAGCAGTTCTTC